This passage covers 13 T cell receptor beta chains from one sample sequenced in a study of OX40 agonist ivuxolimab in advanced cancers. Clones were read by immunoSEQ multiplex PCR, and TCRdb kept only the in-frame ones, dropping some. The sample includes about 72,000 clones, nearly 90% of them seen just once. Sequenced material: CD4+ or CD8+ T cells sorted from blood, taken in a trial of the OX40 agonist ivuxolimab. These receptors all come from an adult with an advanced solid tumor such as melanoma, head and neck, liver or kidney cancer.

V usage is TRBV5-4 and J usage is TRBJ2-1; D is perhaps TRBD1 (6 bases). This CDR3 is 16 amino acids long. The V gene lost 3 bases and the J gene lost 8 bases, with 21 bases spanning the gap. CDR1 and CDR2 (germline): SGHNT, YYREEE (reference sequence). DNA for the CDR3: TGTGCCAGCAGCTCAGGTGGGCCGTCAGGGGCCGATGAGCAGTTCTTC. Amino acids: CASSSGGPSGADEQFF.

The V and J genes are TRBV27 and TRBJ2-3, with 8 bases that match TRBD2. Per germline, CDR1 MNHEY and CDR2 SMNVEV (reference sequence). Unmatched junction bases numbered 13, after V lost 3 bases and J lost 5 bases. This CDR3 is 17 amino acids long. CDR3 sequence reads: CASSFAPFGREVDTQYF. Written as DNA, the CDR3 is TGTGCCAGCAGTTTTGCCCCATTCGGGAGGGAGGTAGATACGCAGTATTTT.

This chain links TRBV18 with TRBJ2-7; D is perhaps TRBD1 (5 bases). The CDR3 is made up of 14 amino acids. V was cut by 4 bases and J by 0 bases, with 10 bases left in between. From germline, CDR1 is KGHSH and CDR2 LQKENI. The CDR3 spells CASSLQAVSYEQYF. The CDR3 DNA follows: TGTGCCAGCTCACTACAGGCAGTCTCCTACGAGCAGTACTTC.

V usage is TRBV4-1 and J usage is TRBJ2-1, with D unclear. The germline V gene encodes CDR1 MGHRA and CDR2 YSYEKL. The CDR3 covers 13 residues. V lost 2 bases, J lost 9 bases, and 11 bases lay in between. The CDR3 loop is CASSQHPVGEQFF. CDR3 DNA sequence: TGCGCCAGCAGCCAACATCCCGTGGGTGAGCAGTTCTTC.

The chain is built from TRBV9 and TRBJ2-3; TRBD2 matches at 10 bases. Germline values: CDR1 SGDLS, CDR2 YYNGEE. The CDR3 contains 13 residues. The junction had 7 bases not matched to a gene; V was cut back by 3 bases and J by 12 bases. CDR3 in amino acids: CASSEQLAGSQYF. CDR3 in DNA: TGTGCCAGCAGCGAACAACTAGCGGGGTCACAGTATTTT.

The genes are TRBV18 and TRBJ2-1; unclear D gene. Germline V lookup: CDR1 KGHSH, CDR2 LQKENI. This CDR3 contains 13 residues. V lost 0 bases, J lost 9 bases, and 9 bases lay in between. The CDR3, as DNA: TGTGCCAGCTCACCACCATCCCGGACTGAGCAGTTCTTC. Protein sequence: CASSPPSRTEQFF.

The chain uses TRBV5-5 and TRBJ1-5; TRBD1 matches 8 bases. V lost 1 base, J lost 5 bases, and 2 bases stayed unmatched. The CDR3 length is 14 residues. CDR1 is SGHKS and CDR2 is YYEKEE in the germline V gene (reference sequence). The CDR3 coding sequence is TGTGCCAGCAGCTTGTTGGACAGGGATCAGCCCCAGCATTTT. This translates into CASSLLDRDQPQHF.

This rearrangement joins TRBV7-8 to TRBJ2-2, with D possibly being TRBD2 (6 bases). The germline V gene encodes CDR1 SGHVS and CDR2 FQNEAQ. This CDR3 region has 21 residues. The ends were cut back, 5 bases at V and 0 bases at J, with 28 bases in the middle. CDR3 DNA sequence: TGTGCCAGCAGCCCGCGGATAGCGGCGCAAACTCTACACGCGAACACCGGGGAGCTGTTTTTT. Translating gives CASSPRIAAQTLHANTGELFF.

The rearrangement uses TRBV27 and TRBJ2-3; TRBD2 is a possible D gene (5 bases). This CDR3 contains 13 residues. Trimming shortened V by 3 bases and J by 4 bases, and 8 bases separated the two germline ends. Germline V CDR1 and CDR2: MNHEY, SMNVEV (reference sequence). Here the CDR3 DNA reads TGTGCCAGCAGTTTCGGACTGGCAGATACGCAGTATTTT. Translating it yields CASSFGLADTQYF.

This chain links TRBV28 with TRBJ1-1, with D perhaps TRBD1 (5 bases). There are 15 residues in the CDR3. V was trimmed by 6 bases and J by 1 base, leaving 15 bases between them. CDR1 and CDR2 (germline): MDHEN, SYDVKM. CDR3 sequence reads: CASSLGAAGNTEAFF. CDR3 nucleotides: TGTGCCAGCAGCCTAGGGGCCGCGGGGAACACTGAAGCTTTCTTT.

The chain is built from TRBV23-1 and TRBJ2-1; 14 nucleotides agree with TRBD2. TRBV23-1 has ORF status, its function being uncertain. CDR3 length: 16 amino acids. The J segment lost 5 bases and the V segment lost 7 bases, leaving 7 bases of the junction unmatched. CDR3 sequence (DNA): TGCGCCAGCACCGCGGGACTAGCGGGGGTCCACAATGAGCAGTTCTTC. This gives the protein CASTAGLAGVHNEQFF.

The chain has TRBV9 and TRBJ2-7, with TRBD2 matching 7 bases. Trimming cost V 3 bases and J 0 bases; bases outside gene matches: 9. This CDR3 contains 16 residues. The V gene's germline CDR1 is SGDLS and CDR2 YYNGEE. CDR3 loop: CASSAASGRSSYEQYF. The CDR3 nucleotides are TGTGCCAGCAGCGCGGCTAGCGGAAGGAGCTCCTACGAGCAGTACTTC.

To note about this clone: The junction shows a germline mismatch at one end, possibly a read error. The same CDR3 can be traced to other DNA sequences in this sample. This sequence joins TRBV7-9 and TRBJ2-7, with 8 positions matching TRBD1. This CDR3 contains 15 residues. The germline V gene has CDR1 SEHNR and CDR2 FQNEAQ (reference sequence). The CDR3 nucleotides read TGTGCCAGTAGCTTAACAGGGGGTGCGTTTTTTGAGCAGTACTTC. Protein sequence: CASSLTGGAFFEQYF.